Listed here is a single T cell receptor (beta chain). As originally analysed: Estimation of nucleated cell counts relied on the amplification of reference gene primers. Clones were read by immunoSEQ multiplex PCR, and TCRdb kept only the in-frame ones, dropping some. The V and J calls and clone size were taken over from that table, and D and trimming were inferred from the DNA. The sample holds about 96,000 clones, roughly 80% seen once. Germline-derived CDR1 and CDR2 are SGHTS and YDEGEE. The V segment lost 0 bases and the J segment 4 bases; nucleotides outside the gene matches: 6. The length of the CDR3 is 15 residues. This record belongs to a study of blood T cell repertoires in COVID-19. Study context: The origin of the acute and convalescent COVID-19 samples was the United States, Italy and Spain.

This sequence originates from a woman in her sixties with acute or convalescent COVID-19. The genes are TRBV5-8 and TRBJ1-2, with TRBD1 matching 7 bases. The sample comprised peripheral blood. The DNA of the CDR3 is TGTGCCAGCAGCTTGGACCCAGGGGGTATCTATGGCTACACCTTC. Translation gives CASSLDPGGIYGYTF.